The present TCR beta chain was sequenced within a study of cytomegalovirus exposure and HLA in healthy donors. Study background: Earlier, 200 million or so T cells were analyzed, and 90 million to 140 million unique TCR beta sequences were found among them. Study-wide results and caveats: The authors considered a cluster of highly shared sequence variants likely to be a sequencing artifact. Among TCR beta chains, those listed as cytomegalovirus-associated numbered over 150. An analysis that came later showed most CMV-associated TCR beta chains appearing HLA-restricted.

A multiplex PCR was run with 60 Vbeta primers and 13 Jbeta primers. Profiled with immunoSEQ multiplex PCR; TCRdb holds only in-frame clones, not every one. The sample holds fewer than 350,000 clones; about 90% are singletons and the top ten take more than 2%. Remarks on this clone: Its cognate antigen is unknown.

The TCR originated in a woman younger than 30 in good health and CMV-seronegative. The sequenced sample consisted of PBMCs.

The CDR3: CASGQGSYEQYF. In DNA form, the CDR3 reads TGTGCCAGTGGACAAGGCTCCTACGAGCAGTACTTC. This sequence joins TRBV11-1 and TRBJ2-7, with D possibly TRBD1 on 5 matching bases. The CDR3 is 12 residues long. Per germline, CDR1 SGHAT and CDR2 FQDESV (reference sequence). V was trimmed by 9 bases and J by 0 bases, leaving 9 bases between them.